This TCR beta chain appears in the sequencing data of a study of blood T cells in healthy people across ages. Whole-study findings and limits: Estimates drawn from one million T cells were deemed to understate diversity.

This clonotype occurred a few times. No antigen is known for it. Primers used in a second PCR of about 7 to 11 cycles were a sample-barcoded 5' primer and a J-beta primer mix. TCRdb re-called the 5' RACE reads through MiXCR, storing one row per CDR3 protein. Of roughly 1.5 million distinct CDR3 sequences detected, 35% to 45% appear once; the ten largest clones hold over 3.5%. V was trimmed by 2 bases and J by 3 bases, leaving 9 bases between them. The CDR3 covers 13 residues. The germline V gene has CDR1 SGDLS and CDR2 YYNGEE. Healthy Caucasians from Russia aged roughly 6 to 95 served as donors. Total RNA, at least 5.5 micrograms per sample, came from PBMCs.

The chain carries TRBV9 and TRBJ2-7; tentative D call: TRBD2 (5 bases). This clonotype originated in a woman aged 18-29 years in good health. Material: blood. The CDR3 sequence is CASSVQSGYEQYF. In DNA, the CDR3 is TGTGCCAGCAGCGTCCAAAGCGGCTACGAGCAGTACTTC.